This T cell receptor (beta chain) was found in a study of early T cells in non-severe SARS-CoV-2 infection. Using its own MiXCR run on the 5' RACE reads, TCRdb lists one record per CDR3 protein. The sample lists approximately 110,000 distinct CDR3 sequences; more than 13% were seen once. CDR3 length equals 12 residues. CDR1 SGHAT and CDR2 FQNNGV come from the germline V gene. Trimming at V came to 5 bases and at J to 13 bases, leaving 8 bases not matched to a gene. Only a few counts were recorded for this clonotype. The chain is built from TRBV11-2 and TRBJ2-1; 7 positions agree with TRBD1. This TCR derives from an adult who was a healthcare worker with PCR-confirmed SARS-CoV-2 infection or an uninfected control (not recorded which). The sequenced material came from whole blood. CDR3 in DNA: TGTGCCAGCAGCCACAGGGGTCAGGGACAGTTCTTC. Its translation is CASSHRGQGQFF.